Detailed here is one TCR beta chain. Germline V gene lookup returns CDR1 MNHEY and CDR2 SMNVEV (reference sequence). This CDR3 spans 14 amino acids. V lost 5 bases, J lost 2 bases, and 13 bases lay in between. The data were obtained in a study of CD8+ T cells in alopecia areata. Both peripheral blood and punch biopsies of lesional scalp skin were obtained from patients who had alopecia areata. cDNA prepared by RNA extraction and subsequent reverse transcription served as the template for sequencing. Generated by immunoSEQ multiplex PCR, the TCRdb table keeps only in-frame clones and is missing some. The table has 98,000 or so clones, under 65% seen once; the top ten hold 20% to 25%.

V is TRBV27 and J is TRBJ2-7; possible D gene TRBD2, 6 bases. The specimen sequenced was NKG2D-low CD8+ T cells sorted from blood. This TCR was sampled from a human donor with alopecia areata. The CDR3 spells CASSPAGPTYEQYF. CDR3 coding DNA: TGTGCCAGCAGTCCAGCGGGTCCTACCTACGAGCAGTACTTC.